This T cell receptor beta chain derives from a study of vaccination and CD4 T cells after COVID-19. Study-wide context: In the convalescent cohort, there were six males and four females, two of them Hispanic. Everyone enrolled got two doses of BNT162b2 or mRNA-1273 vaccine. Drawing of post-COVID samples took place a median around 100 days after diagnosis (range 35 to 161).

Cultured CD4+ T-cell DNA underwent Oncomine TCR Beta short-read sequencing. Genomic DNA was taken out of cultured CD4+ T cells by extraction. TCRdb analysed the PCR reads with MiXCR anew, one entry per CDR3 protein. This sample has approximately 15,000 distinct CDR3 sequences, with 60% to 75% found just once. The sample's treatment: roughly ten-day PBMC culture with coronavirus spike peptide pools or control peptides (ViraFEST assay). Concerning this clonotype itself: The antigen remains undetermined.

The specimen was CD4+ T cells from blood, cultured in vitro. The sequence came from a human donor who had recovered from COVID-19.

CDR3 region: CASSDGLTGETQYF. The CDR3 nucleotides are TGCGCCAGCAGTGATGGCTTAACGGGGGAGACCCAGTACTTC. The chain combines TRBV10-1 with TRBJ2-5, with D perhaps matching TRBD2 (5 bases). Trimming stripped 3 bases from V and 5 bases from J, with 13 bases between. Germline V gene lookup returns CDR1 WNHNN and CDR2 SYGVQD (reference sequence). The CDR3 contains 14 residues.